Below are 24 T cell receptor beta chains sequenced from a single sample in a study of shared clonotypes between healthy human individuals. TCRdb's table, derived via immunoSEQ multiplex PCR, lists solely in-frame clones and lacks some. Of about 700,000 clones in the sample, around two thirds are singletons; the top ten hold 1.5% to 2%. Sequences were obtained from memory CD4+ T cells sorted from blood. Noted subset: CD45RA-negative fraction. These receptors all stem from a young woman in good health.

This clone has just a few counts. In nucleotides, the CDR3 is TGTGCCAGCAGGGTACAGGGTGGAGGCTACACCTTC. Its protein is CASRVQGGGYTF. The chain recombines TRBV28 with TRBJ1-2; the D gene is possibly TRBD1 (6 bases). The V and J ends lost 6 bases and 8 bases respectively, with 13 bases between them. The CDR3 is 12 residues long. Germline CDR1 is MDHEN and CDR2 is SYDVKM.

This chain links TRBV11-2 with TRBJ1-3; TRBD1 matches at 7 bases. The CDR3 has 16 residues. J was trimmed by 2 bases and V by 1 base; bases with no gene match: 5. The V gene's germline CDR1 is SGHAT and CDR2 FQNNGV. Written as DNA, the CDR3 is TGTGCCAGCAGCTTAGCGACAGGGCTTCCTGGAAACACCATATATTTT. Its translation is CASSLATGLPGNTIYF. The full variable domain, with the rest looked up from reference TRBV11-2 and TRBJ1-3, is EAGVAQSPRYKIIEKRQSVAFWCNPISGHATLYWYQQILGQGPKLLIQFQNNGVVDDSQLPKDRFSAERLKGVDSTLKIQPAKLEDSAVYLCASSLATGLPGNTIYFGEGSWLTVV.

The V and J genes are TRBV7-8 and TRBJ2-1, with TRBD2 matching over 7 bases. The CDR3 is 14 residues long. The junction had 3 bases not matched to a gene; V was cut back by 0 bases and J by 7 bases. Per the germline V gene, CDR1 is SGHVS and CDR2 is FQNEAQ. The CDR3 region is CASSLARRGNEQFF. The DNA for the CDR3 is TGTGCCAGCAGCTTAGCTCGGCGGGGGAATGAGCAGTTCTTC. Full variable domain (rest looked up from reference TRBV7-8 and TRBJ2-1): GAGVSQSPRYKVAKRGQDVALRCDPISGHVSLFWYQQALGQGPEFLTYFQNEAQLDKSGLPSDRFFAERPEGSVSTLKIQRTQQEDSAVYLCASSLARRGNEQFFGPGTRLTVL.

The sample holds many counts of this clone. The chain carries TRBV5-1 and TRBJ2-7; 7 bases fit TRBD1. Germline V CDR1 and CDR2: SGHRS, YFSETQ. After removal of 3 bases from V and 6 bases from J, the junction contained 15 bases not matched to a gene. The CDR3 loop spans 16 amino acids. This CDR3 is CASSWTGLSGGGEQYF. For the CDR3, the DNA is TGCGCCAGCAGCTGGACGGGTTTATCAGGGGGTGGCGAGCAGTACTTC.

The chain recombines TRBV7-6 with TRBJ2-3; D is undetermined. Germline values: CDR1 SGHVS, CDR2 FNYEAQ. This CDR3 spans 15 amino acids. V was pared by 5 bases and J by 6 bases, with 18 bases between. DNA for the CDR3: TGTGCCAGCAGCCCCCGACTCCACGAGGCGGATACGCAGTATTTT. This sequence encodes CASSPRLHEADTQYF.

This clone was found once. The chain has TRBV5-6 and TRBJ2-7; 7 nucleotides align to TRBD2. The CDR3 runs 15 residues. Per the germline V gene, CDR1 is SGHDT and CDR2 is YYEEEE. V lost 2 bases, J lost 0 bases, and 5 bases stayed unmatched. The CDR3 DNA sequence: TGTGCCAGCAGCTTAGGGCTAGCGGCCTCCTACGAGCAGTACTTC. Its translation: CASSLGLAASYEQYF.

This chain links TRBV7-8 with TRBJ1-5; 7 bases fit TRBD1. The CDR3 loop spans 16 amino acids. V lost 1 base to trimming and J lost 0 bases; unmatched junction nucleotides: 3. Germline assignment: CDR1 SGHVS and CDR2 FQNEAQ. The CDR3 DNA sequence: TGTGCCAGCAGCTTAGGGCAGGGGGTTAGCAATCAGCCCCAGCATTTT. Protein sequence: CASSLGQGVSNQPQHF.

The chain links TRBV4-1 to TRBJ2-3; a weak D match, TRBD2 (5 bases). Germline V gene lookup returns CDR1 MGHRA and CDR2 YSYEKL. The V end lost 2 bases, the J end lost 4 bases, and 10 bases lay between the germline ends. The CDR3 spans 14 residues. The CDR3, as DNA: TGCGCCAGCAGCCAACCCGGGAAATCAGATACGCAGTATTTT. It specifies CASSQPGKSDTQYF.

The CDR3 loop reads CASSLGLGDTQYF. The DNA of the CDR3 is TGCGCCAGCAGCTTGGGCCTCGGGGATACGCAGTATTTT. V usage is TRBV5-1 and J usage is TRBJ2-3, with D unclear. Trimming removed 0 bases from V and 6 bases from J, with 8 bases in between. CDR1 and CDR2 (germline): SGHRS, YFSETQ. There are 13 residues in the CDR3.

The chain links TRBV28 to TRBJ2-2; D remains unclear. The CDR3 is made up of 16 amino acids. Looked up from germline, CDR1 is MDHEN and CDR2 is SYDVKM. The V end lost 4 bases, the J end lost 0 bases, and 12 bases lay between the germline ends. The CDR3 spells CASSSELNANTGELFF. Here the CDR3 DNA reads TGTGCCAGCAGTTCCGAGCTGAATGCGAACACCGGGGAGCTGTTTTTT.

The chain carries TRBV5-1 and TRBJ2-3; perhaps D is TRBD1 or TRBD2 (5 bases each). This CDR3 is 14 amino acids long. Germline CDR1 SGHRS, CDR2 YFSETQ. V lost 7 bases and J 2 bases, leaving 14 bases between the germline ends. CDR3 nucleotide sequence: TGCGCCAGCGAGGCAGGGAGTGTCACAGATACGCAGTATTTT. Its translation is CASEAGSVTDTQYF.

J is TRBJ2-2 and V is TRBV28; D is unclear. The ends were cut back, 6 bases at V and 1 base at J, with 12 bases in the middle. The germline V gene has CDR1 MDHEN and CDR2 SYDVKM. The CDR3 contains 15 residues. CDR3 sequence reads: CASRSRTGNTGELFF. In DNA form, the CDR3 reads TGTGCCAGCAGGTCTAGAACTGGGAACACCGGGGAGCTGTTTTTT.

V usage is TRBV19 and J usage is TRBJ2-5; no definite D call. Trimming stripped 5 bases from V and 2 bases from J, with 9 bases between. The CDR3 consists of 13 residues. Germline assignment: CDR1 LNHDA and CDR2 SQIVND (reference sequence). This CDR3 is CASSAQLQETQYF. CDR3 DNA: TGTGCCAGTAGTGCCCAGTTACAAGAGACCCAGTACTTC. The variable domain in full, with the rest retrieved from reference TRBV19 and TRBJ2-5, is DGGITQSPKYLFRKEGQNVTLSCEQNLNHDAMYWYRQDPGQGLRLIYYSQIVNDFQKGDIAEGYSVSREKKESFPLTVTSAQKNPTAFYLCASSAQLQETQYFGPGTRLLVL.

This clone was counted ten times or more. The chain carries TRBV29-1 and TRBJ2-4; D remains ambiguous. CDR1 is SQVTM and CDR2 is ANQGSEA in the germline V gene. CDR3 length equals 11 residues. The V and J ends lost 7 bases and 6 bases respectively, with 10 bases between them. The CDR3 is CSAADRNIQYF. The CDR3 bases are TGCAGCGCTGCCGATAGAAACATTCAGTACTTC.

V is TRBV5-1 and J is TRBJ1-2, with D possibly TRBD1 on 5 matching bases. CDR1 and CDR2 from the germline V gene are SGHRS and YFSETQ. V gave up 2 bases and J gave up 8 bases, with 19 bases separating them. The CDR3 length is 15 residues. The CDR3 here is CASSFIVGGANGYTF. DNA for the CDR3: TGCGCCAGCAGCTTTATTGTCGGGGGAGCGAACGGCTACACCTTC.

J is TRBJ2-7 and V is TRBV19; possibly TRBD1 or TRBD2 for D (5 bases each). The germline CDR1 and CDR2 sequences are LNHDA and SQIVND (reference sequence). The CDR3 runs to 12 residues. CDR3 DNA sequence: TGTGCTACATTGGGGGAATCCTACGAGCAGTACTTC. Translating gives CATLGESYEQYF. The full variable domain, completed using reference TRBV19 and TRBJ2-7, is DGGITQSPKYLFRKEGQNVTLSCEQNLNHDAMYWYRQDPGQGLRLIYYSQIVNDFQKGDIAEGYSVSREKKESFPLTVTSAQKNPTAFYLCATLGESYEQYFGPGTRLTVT.

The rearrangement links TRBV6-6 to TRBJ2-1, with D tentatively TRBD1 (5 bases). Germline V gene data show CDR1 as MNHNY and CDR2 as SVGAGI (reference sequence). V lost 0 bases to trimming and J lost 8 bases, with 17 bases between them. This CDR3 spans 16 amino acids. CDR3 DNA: TGTGCCAGCAGTTACTCCCCGGACAATTATTATGATGAGCAGTTCTTC. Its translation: CASSYSPDNYYDEQFF.

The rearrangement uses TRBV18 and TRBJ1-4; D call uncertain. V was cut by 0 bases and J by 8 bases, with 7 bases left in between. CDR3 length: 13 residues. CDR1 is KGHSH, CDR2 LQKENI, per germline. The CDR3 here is CASSPPGEEKLFF. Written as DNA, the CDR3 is TGTGCCAGCTCACCACCTGGGGAGGAAAAACTGTTTTTT.

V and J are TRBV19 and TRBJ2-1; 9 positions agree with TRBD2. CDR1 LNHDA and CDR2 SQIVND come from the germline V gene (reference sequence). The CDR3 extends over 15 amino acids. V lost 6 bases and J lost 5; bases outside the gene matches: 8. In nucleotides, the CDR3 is TGTGCCAGTAGCCGGGGTCCTAGCGGGAACAATGAGCAGTTCTTC. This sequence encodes CASSRGPSGNNEQFF.

CDR3 region: CASSEVASGRTDTQYF. The CDR3 region has the DNA TGTGCCAGCAGTGAAGTCGCTAGCGGGAGAACAGATACGCAGTATTTT. This chain uses TRBV6-1 with TRBJ2-3; 10 bases are a match to TRBD2. V lost 1 base and J lost 3; bases outside the gene matches: 4. This CDR3 is 16 amino acids long. The germline V gene has CDR1 MNHNS and CDR2 SASEGT.

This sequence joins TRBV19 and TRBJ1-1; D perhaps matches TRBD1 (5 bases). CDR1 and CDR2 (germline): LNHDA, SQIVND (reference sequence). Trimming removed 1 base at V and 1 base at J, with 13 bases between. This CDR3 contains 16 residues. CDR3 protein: CASSIGTNRKNTEAFF. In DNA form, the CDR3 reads TGTGCCAGTAGTATAGGAACGAACAGGAAGAACACTGAAGCTTTCTTT.

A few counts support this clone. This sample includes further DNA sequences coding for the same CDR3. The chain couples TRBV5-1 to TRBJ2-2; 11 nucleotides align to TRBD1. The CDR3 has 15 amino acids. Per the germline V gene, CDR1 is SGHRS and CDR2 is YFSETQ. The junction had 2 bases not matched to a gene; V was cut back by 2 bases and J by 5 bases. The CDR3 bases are TGCGCCAGCAGCTTCGGGACAGGGGGTACCGGGGAGCTGTTTTTT. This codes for CASSFGTGGTGELFF. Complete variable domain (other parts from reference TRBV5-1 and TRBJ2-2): KAGVTQTPRYLIKTRGQQVTLSCSPISGHRSVSWYQQTPGQGLQFLFEYFSETQRNKGNFPGRFSGRQFSNSRSEMNVSTLELGDSALYLCASSFGTGGTGELFFGEGSRLTVL.

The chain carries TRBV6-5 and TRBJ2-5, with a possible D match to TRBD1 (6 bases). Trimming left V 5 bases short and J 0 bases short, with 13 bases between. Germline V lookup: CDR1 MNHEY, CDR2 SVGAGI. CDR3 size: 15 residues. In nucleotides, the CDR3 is TGTGCCAGCAGTAGAACGTGGACAGACCAAGAGACCCAGTACTTC. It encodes CASSRTWTDQETQYF.

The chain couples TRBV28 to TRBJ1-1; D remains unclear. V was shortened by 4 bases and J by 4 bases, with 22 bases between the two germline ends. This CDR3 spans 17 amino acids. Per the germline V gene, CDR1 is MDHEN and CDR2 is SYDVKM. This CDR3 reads CASSYWADKSWGTEAFF. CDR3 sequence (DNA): TGTGCCAGCAGTTACTGGGCAGACAAGAGCTGGGGCACTGAAGCTTTCTTT.